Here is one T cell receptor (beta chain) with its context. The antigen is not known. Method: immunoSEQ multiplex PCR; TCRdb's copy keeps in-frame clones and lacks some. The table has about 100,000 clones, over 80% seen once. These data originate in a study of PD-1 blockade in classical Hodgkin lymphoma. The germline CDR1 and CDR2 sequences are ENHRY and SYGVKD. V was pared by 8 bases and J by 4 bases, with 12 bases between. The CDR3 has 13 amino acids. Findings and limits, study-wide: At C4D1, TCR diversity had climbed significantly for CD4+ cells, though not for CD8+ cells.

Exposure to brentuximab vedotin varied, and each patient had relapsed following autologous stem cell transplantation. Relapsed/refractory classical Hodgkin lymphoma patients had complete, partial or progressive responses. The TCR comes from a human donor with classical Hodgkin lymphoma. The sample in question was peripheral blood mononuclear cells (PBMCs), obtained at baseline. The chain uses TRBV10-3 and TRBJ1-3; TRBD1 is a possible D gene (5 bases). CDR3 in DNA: TGTGCCATCGGTGGGGGGGACGGAAACACCATATATTTT. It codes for CAIGGGDGNTIYF.